What follows is one TCR beta chain and its context. The antigen it binds to is not known. Within one base of it there is no much larger clone, and no base qualities were kept. TCR CDR3 regions were amplified from genomic DNA by multiplex PCR using the deep immunoSEQ assay. Extracted genomic DNA from each cell subset was spread evenly across all wells of several immunoSEQ 96-well plates, with each plate serving as a replicate. For sorted subsets, 150 to 200 ng genomic DNA, equal to tens of thousands of T cell genomes, was loaded into each replicate PCR. Purified libraries were quantified with a Qubit 3.0 fluorometer, sized on a Bioanalyzer 2100, and re-quantified with the KAPA Library Quantification kit. A separate single-read 150-cycle Illumina NextSeq 550 flow cell was used to sequence each immunoSEQ 96-well plate. As for how the authors treated the data: Because the immunoSEQ output held only junctional sequences and lacked quality scores, the filtering could not match the filtering applied to full-length reads. To assign V/J genes and CDR3, sequences were annotated using PyIR, a Python wrapper for IgBLAST v1.9, with IMGT germline references. Reads with weak V/J assignments (E-value above 1e-6), missing CDR3, stop codons, out-of-frame junctions, or ambiguous translated residues were removed. A V3J clonotype was defined by an identical inferred V gene, J gene, and CDR3 amino acid sequence. To compute the percentage overlap between repertoires, the number of shared unique clonotypes was divided by the size of the smaller repertoire. Richness of each repertoire was evaluated using RTK rarefaction, the Chao1 estimator, and Recon v2.1 estimates of unobserved clonotypes. OLGA was used to compute generation probabilities for all TCRbeta clonotypes that the gDNA method yielded from a few donors. This immuneACCESS table, as held by TCRdb, lists in-frame sequences with V and J called but not all clones. Of the missing ones, under half trace to an unresolved V gene in checked studies; the others have no known cause. The D gene and trimming were derived from the DNA, and the V and J assignments and clone size from that table. Within this sample are a few million clones, with approximately 95% of them counted one time only. Clones ranked in the top ten supply around 0.13% of the sample.

Healthy HIV-negative adults with no recently reported acute infections or vaccinations were included as donors. Only Caucasian adults living in Nashville, Tennessee, USA were represented among the donors. CD4+ T cells were enriched by magnetic negative selection; naive cells were then positively selected on CD45RA, and the negative fraction formed the memory subset. Blood was collected by leukapheresis, and PBMCs were isolated by Ficoll-Histopaque density gradient centrifugation and then cryopreserved in liquid nitrogen vapor phase. Purity and quantity of every magnetically sorted T cell population were checked by analytical flow cytometry. Genomic DNA was isolated from each sorted fraction and quantified by UV absorbance on a Nanodrop 2000c. This sample was included in a study of shared clonotypes between healthy human individuals (dated by TCRdb to the early 2020s). With respect to the entire study: The cohort included three men and a couple of women between 18 and 49 years of age. To estimate repertoire size and how much clonotype sharing occurs between individuals, the study deeply sequenced the blood TCR repertoires of about five healthy adults. Libraries were prepared and TCR repertoires were sequenced by different laboratories using diverse techniques, in order to increase sequencing depth and limit assay-specific biases. For each donor, CD4 naive and CD4 memory were each run on three plates, CD8 naive on two plates, and CD8 memory on one plate. Per donor, leukapheresis produced somewhere between about 0.94 and 8.9 billion PBMCs.

Per the germline V gene (reference sequence), MNHNY is the CDR1 and SVGAGI is the CDR2. The junction shows trimming of 5 bases on V and 4 bases on J, and the gene matches do not reach 8 bases of it. The cysteine opens and the phenylalanine closes a CDR3 of 16 amino acids. Only the CDR3 portion is preserved as DNA: 48 bases, with reading frame beginning at the first base. Findings and caveats that apply to the study as a whole: Because the study included only a small number of donors, the genetic and exposure-history diversity represented was limited. Incomplete sequencing was indicated by rarefaction of sorted-subset datasets, despite the large sequencing depth. Sampling was restricted to blood, and TCR repertoires in tissues likely differ from the TCR repertoires found in blood. Larger estimated clonotype richness was generally found for naive subsets than for memory subsets. Pairwise subsampling led to the expectation that sequencing depth would affect the degree of clonotype sharing among donors. Sharing across a few donors was observed for approximately 4.6% of naive CD4, 3.5% of naive CD8, 2% to 2.5% of memory CD4, and roughly 0.4% of memory CD8 clonotypes. Compared with non-shared clonotypes, the clonotypes found in all four sorted-subset donors had higher generation probabilities.

The rearrangement joined TRBV6-6 to TRBJ2-3; 11 central nucleotides agree with TRBD2. The sequence was collected from a man aged 18 to 30 in good health. The material sequenced was naive CD4+ T cells sorted from blood. The sample's cell subset or site label, decoded: CD45RA+ positively selected. This receptor carries the CDR3 CASSNPTSGTPDTQYF. The nucleotide sequence is given as TGTGCCAGCAGTAACCCGACTAGCGGGACCCCAGATACGCAGTATTTT.